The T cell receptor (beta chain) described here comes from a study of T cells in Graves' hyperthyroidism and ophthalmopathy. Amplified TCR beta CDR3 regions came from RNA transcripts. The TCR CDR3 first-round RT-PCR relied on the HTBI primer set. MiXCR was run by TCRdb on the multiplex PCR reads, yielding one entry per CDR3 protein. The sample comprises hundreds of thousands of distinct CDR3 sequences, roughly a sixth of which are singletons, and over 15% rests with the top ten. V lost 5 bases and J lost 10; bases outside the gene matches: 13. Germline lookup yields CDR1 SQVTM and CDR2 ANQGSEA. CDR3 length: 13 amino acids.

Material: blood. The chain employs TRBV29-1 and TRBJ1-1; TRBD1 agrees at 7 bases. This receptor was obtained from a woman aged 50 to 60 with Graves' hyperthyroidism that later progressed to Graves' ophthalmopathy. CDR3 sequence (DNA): TGCAGCGTTAGAACAGGGGAACTGTGGGGAGCTTTCTTT. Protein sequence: CSVRTGELWGAFF.